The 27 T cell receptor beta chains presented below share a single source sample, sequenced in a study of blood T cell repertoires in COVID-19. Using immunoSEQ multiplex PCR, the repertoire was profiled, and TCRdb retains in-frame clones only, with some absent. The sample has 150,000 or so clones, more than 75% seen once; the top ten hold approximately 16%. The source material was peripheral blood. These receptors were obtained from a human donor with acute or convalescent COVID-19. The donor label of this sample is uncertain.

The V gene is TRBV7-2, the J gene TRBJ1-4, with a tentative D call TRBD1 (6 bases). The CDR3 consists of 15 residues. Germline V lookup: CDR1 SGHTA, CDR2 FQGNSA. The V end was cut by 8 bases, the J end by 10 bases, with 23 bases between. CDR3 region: CASGLTGPGWAKLFF. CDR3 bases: TGTGCCAGCGGCCTAACAGGGCCGGGCTGGGCAAAACTGTTTTTT.

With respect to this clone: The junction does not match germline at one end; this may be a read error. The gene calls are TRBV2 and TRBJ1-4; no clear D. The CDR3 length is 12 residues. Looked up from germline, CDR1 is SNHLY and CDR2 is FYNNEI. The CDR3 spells CASSETVLLAIF. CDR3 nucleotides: TGTGCCAGCAGTGAAACTGTGCTACTAGCGATTTTT.

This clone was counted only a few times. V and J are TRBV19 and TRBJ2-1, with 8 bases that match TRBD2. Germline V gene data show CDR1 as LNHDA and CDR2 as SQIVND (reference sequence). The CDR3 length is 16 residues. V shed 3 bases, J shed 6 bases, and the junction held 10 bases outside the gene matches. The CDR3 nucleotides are TGTGCCAGTAGTATGAAACCGGGACTAGTCTCCAATGAGCAGTTCTTC. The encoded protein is CASSMKPGLVSNEQFF.

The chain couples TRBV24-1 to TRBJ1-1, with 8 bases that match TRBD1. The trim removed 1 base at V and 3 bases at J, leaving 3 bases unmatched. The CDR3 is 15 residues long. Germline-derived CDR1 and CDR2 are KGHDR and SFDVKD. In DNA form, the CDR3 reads TGTGCCACCAGTGATTTCGTACAGGGGGACACTGAAGCTTTCTTT. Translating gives CATSDFVQGDTEAFF.

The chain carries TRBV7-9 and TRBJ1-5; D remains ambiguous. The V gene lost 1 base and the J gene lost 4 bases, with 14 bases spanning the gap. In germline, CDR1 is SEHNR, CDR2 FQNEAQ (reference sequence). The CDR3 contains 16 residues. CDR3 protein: CASSLGRGVGNQPQHF. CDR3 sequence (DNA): TGTGCCAGCAGCTTAGGCCGGGGAGTTGGGAATCAGCCCCAGCATTTT.

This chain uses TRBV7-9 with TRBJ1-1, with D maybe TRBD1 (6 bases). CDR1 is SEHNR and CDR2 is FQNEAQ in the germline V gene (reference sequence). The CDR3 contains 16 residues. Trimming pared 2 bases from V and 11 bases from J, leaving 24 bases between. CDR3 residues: CASSLLSGGAGRMAFF. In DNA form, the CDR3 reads TGTGCCAGCAGCTTATTATCGGGGGGCGCGGGTAGAATGGCTTTCTTT.

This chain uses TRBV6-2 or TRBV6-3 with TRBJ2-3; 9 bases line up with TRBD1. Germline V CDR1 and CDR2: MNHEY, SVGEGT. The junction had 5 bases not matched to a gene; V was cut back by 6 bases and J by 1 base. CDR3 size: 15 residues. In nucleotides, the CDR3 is TGTGCCAGCAGCGACAGGGGGTTCGGCACAGATACGCAGTATTTT. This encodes CASSDRGFGTDTQYF.

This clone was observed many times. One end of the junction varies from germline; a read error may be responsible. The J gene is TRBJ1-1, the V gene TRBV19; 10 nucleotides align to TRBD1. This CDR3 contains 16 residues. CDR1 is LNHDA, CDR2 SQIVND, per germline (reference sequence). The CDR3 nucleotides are TGTGCCAGTAGTATGACAGGGGGCTACGGGAACTCTGAAGCTTTCTTT. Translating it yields CASSMTGGYGNSEAFF. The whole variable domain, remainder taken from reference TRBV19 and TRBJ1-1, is DGGITQSPKYLFRKEGQNVTLSCEQNLNHDAMYWYRQDPGQGLRLIYYSQIVNDFQKGDIAEGYSVSREKKESFPLTVTSAQKNPTAFYLCASSMTGGYGNSEAFFGQGTRLTVV.

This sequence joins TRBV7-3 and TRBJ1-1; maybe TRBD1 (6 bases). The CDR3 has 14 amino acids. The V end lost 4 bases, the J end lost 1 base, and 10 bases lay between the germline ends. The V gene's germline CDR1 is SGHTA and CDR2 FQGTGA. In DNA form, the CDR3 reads TGTGCCAGCAGCTCGGGACATACGAACACTGAAGCTTTCTTT. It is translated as CASSSGHTNTEAFF.

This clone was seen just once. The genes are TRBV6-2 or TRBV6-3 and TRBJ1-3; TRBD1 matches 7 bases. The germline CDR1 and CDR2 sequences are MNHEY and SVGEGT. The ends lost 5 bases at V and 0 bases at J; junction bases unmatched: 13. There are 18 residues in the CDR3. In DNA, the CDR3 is TGTGCCAGCAGTCCGCCGCCGGGACAGATAACCTCTGGAAACACCATATATTTT. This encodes CASSPPPGQITSGNTIYF.

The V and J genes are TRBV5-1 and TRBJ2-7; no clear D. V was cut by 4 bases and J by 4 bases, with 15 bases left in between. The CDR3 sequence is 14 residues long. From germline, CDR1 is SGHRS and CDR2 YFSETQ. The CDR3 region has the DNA TGCGCCAGCAGCACCGGAACAGATATATACGAGCAGTACTTC. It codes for CASSTGTDIYEQYF.

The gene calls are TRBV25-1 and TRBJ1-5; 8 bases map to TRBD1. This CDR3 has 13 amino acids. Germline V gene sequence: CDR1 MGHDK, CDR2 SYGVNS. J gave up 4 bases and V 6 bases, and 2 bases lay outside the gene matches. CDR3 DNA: TGTGCCAGCAGAGGGACAGGTAATCAGCCCCAGCATTTT. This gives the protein CASRGTGNQPQHF.

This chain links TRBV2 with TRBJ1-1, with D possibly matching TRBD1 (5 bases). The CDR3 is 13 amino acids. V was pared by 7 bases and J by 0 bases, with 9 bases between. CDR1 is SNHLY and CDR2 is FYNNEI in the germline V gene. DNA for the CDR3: TGTGCCAGCACAGGGTTGTTGAACACTGAAGCTTTCTTT. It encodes CASTGLLNTEAFF.

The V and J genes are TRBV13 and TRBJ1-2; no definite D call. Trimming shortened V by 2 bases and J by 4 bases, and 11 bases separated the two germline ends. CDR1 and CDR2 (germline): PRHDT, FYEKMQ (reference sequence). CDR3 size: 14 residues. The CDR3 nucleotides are TGTGCCAGCAGCTTAAGCGGATCCACCTATGGCTACACCTTC. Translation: CASSLSGSTYGYTF.

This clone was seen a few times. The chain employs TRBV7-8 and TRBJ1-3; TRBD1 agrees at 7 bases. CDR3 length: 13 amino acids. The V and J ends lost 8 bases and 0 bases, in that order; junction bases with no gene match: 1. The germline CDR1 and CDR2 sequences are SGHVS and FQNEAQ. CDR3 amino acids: CASRDSSGNTIYF. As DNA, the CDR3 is TGTGCCAGCCGGGACAGCTCTGGAAACACCATATATTTT.

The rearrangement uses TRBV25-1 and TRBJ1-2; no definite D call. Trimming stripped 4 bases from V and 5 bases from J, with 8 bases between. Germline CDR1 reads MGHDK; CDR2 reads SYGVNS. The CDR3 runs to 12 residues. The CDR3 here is CASSAGPYGYTF. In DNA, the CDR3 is TGTGCCAGCAGTGCTGGGCCTTATGGCTACACCTTC.

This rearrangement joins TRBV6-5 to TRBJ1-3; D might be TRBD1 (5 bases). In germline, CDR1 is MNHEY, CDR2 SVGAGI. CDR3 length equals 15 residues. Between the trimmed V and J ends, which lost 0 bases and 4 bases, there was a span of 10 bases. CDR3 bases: TGTGCCAGCAGTTACTCGCGGACATACGGAAACACCATATATTTT. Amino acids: CASSYSRTYGNTIYF.

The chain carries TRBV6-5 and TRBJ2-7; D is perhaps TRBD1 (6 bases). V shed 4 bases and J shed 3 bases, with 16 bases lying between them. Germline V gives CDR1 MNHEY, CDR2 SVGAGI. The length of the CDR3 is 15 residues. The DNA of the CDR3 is TGTGCCAGCAGTTCCGGTGGGGGCAGAAACTACGAGCAGTACTTC. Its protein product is CASSSGGGRNYEQYF.

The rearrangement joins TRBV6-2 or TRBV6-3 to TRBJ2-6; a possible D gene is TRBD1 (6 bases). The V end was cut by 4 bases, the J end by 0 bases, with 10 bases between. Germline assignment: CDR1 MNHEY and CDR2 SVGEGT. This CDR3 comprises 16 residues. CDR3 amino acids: CASSSGVGSGANVLTF. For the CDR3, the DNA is TGTGCCAGCAGTTCAGGGGTTGGCTCTGGGGCCAACGTCCTGACTTTC.

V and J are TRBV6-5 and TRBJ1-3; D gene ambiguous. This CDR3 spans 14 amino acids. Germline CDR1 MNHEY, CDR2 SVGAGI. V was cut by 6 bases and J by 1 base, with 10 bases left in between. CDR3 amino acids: CASRMDSSGNTIYF. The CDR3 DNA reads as TGTGCCAGCAGAATGGACTCTTCTGGAAACACCATATATTTT.

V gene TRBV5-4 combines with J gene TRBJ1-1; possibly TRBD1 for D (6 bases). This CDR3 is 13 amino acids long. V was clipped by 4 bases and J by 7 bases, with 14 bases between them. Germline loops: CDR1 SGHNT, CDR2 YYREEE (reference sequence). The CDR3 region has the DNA TGTGCCAGCAGCAAATATACAGGGAATGAAGCTTTCTTT. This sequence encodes CASSKYTGNEAFF.

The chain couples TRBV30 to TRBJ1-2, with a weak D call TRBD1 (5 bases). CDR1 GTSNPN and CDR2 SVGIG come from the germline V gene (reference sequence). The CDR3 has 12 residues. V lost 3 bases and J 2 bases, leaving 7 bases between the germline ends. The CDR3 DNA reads TGTGCCTGGAGATCAGGGAACTATGGCTACACCTTC. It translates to CAWRSGNYGYTF.

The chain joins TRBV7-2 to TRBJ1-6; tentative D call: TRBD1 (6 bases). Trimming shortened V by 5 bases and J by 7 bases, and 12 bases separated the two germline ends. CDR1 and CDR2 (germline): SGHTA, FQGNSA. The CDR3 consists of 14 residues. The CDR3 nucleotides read TGTGCCAGCAGCGGGGGGGGGCGGAATTCACCCCTCCACTTT. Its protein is CASSGGGRNSPLHF.

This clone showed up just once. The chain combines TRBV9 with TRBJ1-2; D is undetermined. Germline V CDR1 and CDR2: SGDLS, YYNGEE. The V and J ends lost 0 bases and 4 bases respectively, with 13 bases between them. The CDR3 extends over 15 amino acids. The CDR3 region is CASSVDGRGVYGYTF. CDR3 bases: TGTGCCAGCAGCGTAGATGGCCGGGGAGTCTATGGCTACACCTTC.

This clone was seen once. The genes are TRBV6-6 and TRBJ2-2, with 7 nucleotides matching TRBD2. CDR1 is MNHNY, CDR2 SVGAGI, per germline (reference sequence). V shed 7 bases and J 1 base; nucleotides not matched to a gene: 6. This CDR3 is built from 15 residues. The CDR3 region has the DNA TGTGCCAGCAATCAAGCGGGGAAGAACACCGGGGAGCTGTTTTTT. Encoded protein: CASNQAGKNTGELFF.

Here the CDR3 reads CASSSPGGSYGYTF. In DNA form, the CDR3 reads TGTGCCAGCAGTTCCCCGGGGGGGAGCTATGGCTACACCTTC. The gene calls are TRBV11-2 and TRBJ1-2; D is possibly TRBD1 (5 bases). The V and J ends lost 6 bases and 4 bases respectively, with 15 bases between them. Per the germline V gene, CDR1 is SGHAT and CDR2 is FQNNGV. The CDR3 length is 14 residues.

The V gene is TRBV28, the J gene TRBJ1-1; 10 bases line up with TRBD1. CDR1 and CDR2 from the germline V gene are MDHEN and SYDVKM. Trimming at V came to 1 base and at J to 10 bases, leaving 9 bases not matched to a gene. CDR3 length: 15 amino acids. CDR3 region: CASSLSTGTGERAFF. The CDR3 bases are TGTGCCAGCAGTTTATCCACCGGGACAGGGGAACGAGCTTTCTTT.